This T cell receptor (beta chain) emerged from a study of cytomegalovirus exposure and HLA in healthy donors. Germline V gene sequence: CDR1 SGHTA, CDR2 FQGNSA. This CDR3 is built from 14 residues. Trimming removed 3 bases from V and 5 bases from J, with 13 bases in between. Only in-frame clones appear in the TCRdb table, and some are missing; sequencing was by immunoSEQ multiplex PCR. The profile shows some 140,000 clones, approximately 84% of them singletons. The sequence came from a woman under 40 in good health and CMV-seronegative. Source material: PBMCs. The rearrangement joins TRBV7-2 to TRBJ1-1; unclear D gene. CDR3 bases: TGTGCCAGCAGCTTGGTCCAGGCCAGGACTGAAGCTTTCTTT. Its translation is CASSLVQARTEAFF.